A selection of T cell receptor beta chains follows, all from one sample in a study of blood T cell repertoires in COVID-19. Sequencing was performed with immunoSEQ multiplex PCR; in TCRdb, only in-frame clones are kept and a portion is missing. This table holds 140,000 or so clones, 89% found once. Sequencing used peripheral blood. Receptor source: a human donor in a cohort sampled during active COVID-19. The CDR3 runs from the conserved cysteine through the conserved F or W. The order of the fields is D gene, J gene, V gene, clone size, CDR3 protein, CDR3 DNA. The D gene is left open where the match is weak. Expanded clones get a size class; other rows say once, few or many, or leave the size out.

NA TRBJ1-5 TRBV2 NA CASSEPLNNQPQHF TGTGCCAGCAGTGAACCCCTAAACAATCAGCCCCAGCATTTT
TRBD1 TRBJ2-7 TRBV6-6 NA CASSWGQGHEQYF TGTGCCAGCAGTTGGGGACAGGGCCACGAGCAGTACTTC
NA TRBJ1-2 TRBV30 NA CAWSVSGEAGYTF TGTGCCTGGAGTGTAAGTGGGGAGGCCGGCTACACCTTC
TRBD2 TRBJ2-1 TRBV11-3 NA CASSQRGGSYNEQFF TGTGCCAGCAGCCAGCGGGGGGGCTCCTACAATGAGCAGTTCTTC
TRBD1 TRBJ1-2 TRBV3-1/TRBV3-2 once CASSFGTAGRNRYTF TGTGCCAGCAGCTTCGGGACAGCGGGTCGTAACCGCTACACCTTC
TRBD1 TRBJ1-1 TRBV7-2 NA CASSWTGGPGAFF TGTGCCAGCAGCTGGACAGGGGGCCCTGGAGCTTTCTTT
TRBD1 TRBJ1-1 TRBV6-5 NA CASTRQGGTEAFF TGTGCCAGCACCAGACAGGGGGGCACTGAAGCTTTCTTT
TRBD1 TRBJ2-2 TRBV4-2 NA CASSRTGTGGTGELFF TGTGCCAGCAGCCGAACCGGGACAGGGGGCACCGGGGAGCTGTTTTTT
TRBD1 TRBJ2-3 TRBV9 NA CASSVGLGQGKDTQYF TGTGCCAGCAGCGTAGGATTGGGACAGGGTAAAGATACGCAGTATTTT
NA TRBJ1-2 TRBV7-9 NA CASNSLAGLYGYTF TGTGCCAGCAACTCCCTTGCGGGACTATATGGCTACACCTTC
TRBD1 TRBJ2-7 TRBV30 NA CAWSPTGTGNYEQYF TGTGCCTGGAGTCCAACCGGGACAGGGAACTACGAGCAGTACTTC
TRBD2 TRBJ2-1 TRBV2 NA CASSGRAGGHNEQFF TGTGCCAGCAGTGGAAGGGCGGGGGGACACAATGAGCAGTTCTTC
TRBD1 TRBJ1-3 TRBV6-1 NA CASSERGQGTYGNTIYF TGTGCCAGCAGTGAACGGGGACAGGGAACATATGGAAACACCATATATTTT
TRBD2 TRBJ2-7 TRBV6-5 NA CASKGTSGGSEQYF TGTGCCAGTAAAGGGACTAGCGGTGGGTCCGAGCAGTACTTC
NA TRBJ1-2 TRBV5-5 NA CASSLWGVDGYTF TGTGCCAGCAGCTTGTGGGGGGTTGATGGCTACACCTTC
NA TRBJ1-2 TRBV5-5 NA CASSLSANYGYTF TGTGCCAGCAGCTTGTCGGCTAACTATGGCTACACCTTC
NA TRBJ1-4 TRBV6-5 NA CASSAGPREKLFF TGTGCCAGCTCGGCAGGGCCGAGAGAAAAACTGTTTTTT
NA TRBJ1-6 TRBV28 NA CASRARSTYNSPLHF TGTGCCAGCAGGGCGAGGAGTACCTATAATTCACCCCTCCACTTT
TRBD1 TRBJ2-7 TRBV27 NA CASRSYGTGDDYQYF TGTGCCAGCAGGTCTTACGGGACAGGTGACGATTACCAGTACTTC
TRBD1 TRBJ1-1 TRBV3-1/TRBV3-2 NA CASSPTGAVNTEAFF TGTGCCAGCAGCCCGACAGGGGCCGTGAACACTGAAGCTTTCTTT
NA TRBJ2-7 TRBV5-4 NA CASSWGDSYEQYF TGTGCCAGCAGCTGGGGAGACTCCTACGAGCAGTACTTC
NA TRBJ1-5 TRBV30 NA CAWSVRGGGQPQHF TGTGCCTGGAGTGTACGCGGGGGGGGACAGCCCCAGCATTTT
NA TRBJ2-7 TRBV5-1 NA CASSLQGSYEQYF TGCGCCAGCAGCCTACAGGGCTCCTACGAGCAGTACTTC
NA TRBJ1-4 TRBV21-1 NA CASSQGRLTNEKLFF TGTGCCAGCAGCCAGGGCCGACTCACTAATGAAAAACTGTTTTTT
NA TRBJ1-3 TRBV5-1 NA CASSIGAGNTIYF TGCGCCAGCAGCATAGGGGCAGGAAACACCATATATTTT
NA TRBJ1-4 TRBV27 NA CASSRTVSTNEKLFF TGTGCCAGCAGTAGGACAGTATCTACTAATGAAAAACTGTTTTTT
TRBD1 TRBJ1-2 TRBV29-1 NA CSVDLPHLAGGFGYGYTF TGCAGCGTTGATCTCCCCCATTTGGCAGGGGGCTTCGGCTATGGCTACACCTTC
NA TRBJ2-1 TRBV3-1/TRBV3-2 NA CASSQDREGQFF TGTGCCAGCAGCCAAGACAGGGAAGGGCAGTTCTTC
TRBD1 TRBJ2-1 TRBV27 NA CASSFGQGVYNEQFF TGTGCCAGCAGTTTCGGACAGGGGGTCTACAATGAGCAGTTCTTC
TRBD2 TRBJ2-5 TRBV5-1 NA CASSLDTSGGAGTQYF TGCGCCAGCAGCCTGGACACTAGCGGGGGGGCCGGGACCCAGTACTTC
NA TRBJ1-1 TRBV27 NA CASSFYVRNTEAFF TGTGCCAGCAGTTTTTATGTCCGGAACACTGAAGCTTTCTTT
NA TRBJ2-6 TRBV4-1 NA CASSQGSLLSGANVLTF TGCGCCAGCAGCCAAGGGAGTCTTCTCTCTGGGGCCAACGTCCTGACTTTC
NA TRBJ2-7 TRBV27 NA CASSLAVYSYEQYF TGTGCCAGCAGTTTGGCTGTGTACTCCTACGAGCAGTACTTC
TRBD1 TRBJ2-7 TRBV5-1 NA CASKGQGAYEQYF TGCGCCAGCAAGGGACAGGGGGCCTACGAGCAGTACTTC
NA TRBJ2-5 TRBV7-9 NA CASSLLRQLQETQYF TGTGCCAGCAGCCTTCTTCGACAGTTACAAGAGACCCAGTACTTC